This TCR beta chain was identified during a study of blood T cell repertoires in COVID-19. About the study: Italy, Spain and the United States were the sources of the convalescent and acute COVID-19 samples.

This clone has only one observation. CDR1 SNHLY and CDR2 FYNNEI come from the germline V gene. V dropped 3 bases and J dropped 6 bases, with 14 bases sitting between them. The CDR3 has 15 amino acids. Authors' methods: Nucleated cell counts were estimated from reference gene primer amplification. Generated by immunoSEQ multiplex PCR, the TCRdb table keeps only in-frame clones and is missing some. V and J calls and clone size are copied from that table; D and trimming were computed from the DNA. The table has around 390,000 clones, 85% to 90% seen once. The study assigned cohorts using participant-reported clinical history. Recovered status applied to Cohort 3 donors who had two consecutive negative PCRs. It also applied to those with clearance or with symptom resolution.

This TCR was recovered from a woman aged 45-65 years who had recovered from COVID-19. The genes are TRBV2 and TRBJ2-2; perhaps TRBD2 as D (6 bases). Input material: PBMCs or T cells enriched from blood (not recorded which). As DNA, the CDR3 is TGTGCCAGCAGTGAGGGAGGAAGGAGCCCCGGGGAGCTGTTTTTT. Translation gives CASSEGGRSPGELFF.